The T cell receptor beta chain described here comes from a study of T-cell memory formation after mild COVID-19. Whole-study results and caveats: Pre-infection memory showed some responding clones, and this suggested that cross-reactive memory joined. Largely, contracting CD4+ clones fell within CM and EM, and contracting CD8+ clones within EMRA. SARS-CoV-2 specificity of second-wave clones peaking day 37 was unconfirmed.

Comment on this clonotype: The antigen is unknown.

A single record per CDR3 protein comes from TCRdb applying MiXCR to the 5' RACE reads. The table includes approximately 35,000 distinct CDR3 sequences, 20% to 25% detected once. Between the trimmed V and J ends, which lost 5 bases and 4 bases, there was a span of 9 bases. Germline lookup yields CDR1 GTSNPN and CDR2 SVGIG (reference sequence). The CDR3 extends over 11 amino acids. This sequence was found in an adult who had mild COVID-19 (a few samples of this study predate the infection). Cell type and time point are not known. V usage is TRBV30 and J usage is TRBJ2-7; D is uncertain. Input material: PBMCs or a T cell subset sorted from them (not recorded which). CDR3 amino acids: CAWATAYEQYF. CDR3 in DNA: TGTGCCTGGGCCACAGCTTACGAGCAGTACTTC.